This T cell receptor (beta chain) was obtained from a study of T cell responses to AZD1222 COVID-19 vaccine. The analysis combined second doses at about 4 or about 12 weeks. The study, taken as a whole, reports: Spike-specific TCR depth and breadth grew after two AZD1222 doses. Donors were mostly white British, more females; clonal diversity possibly underestimated. Baseline serology detected seropositivity in only six AZD1222 recipients.

Profiling relied on immunoSEQ multiplex PCR, and the TCRdb table lists in-frame clones only, not all of them. The data hold 150,000 to 200,000 clones, with 90% to 95% observed a single time. The ends lost 5 bases at V and 2 bases at J; junction bases unmatched: 6. CDR3 length: 16 amino acids. Looked up from germline, CDR1 is PRHDT and CDR2 is FYEKMQ (reference sequence). In regard to this clone: The antigen is undetermined.

The chain recombines TRBV13 with TRBJ2-1; 10 positions match TRBD1. The clonotype originates from an adult who received the AZD1222 COVID-19 vaccine. Sequenced here: peripheral blood, sampled 28 days after the second AZD1222 dose. The CDR3 here is CASSTTGTGAYNEQFF. CDR3 coding DNA: TGTGCCAGCAGCACCACCGGGACAGGGGCCTACAATGAGCAGTTCTTC.